These T cell receptor beta chains were read from a single sample in a study of T cell responses to AZD1222 COVID-19 vaccine. Using immunoSEQ multiplex PCR, the repertoire was profiled, and TCRdb retains in-frame clones only, with some absent. The data show about 140,000 clones, about 86% seen once. This specimen was peripheral blood, taken 28 days after the second AZD1222 dose. These receptor sequences come from an adult who received the AZD1222 COVID-19 vaccine. The CDR3 runs from the conserved cysteine through the conserved F or W. A D gene is named only where the DNA matches it firmly. Size tells how often a clone was seen (once, few, many) or the class of an expanded clone, and some rows leave it out.

d_gene,abundance,j_gene,v_gene,CDR3aa,CDR3nt
TRBD1,NA,TRBJ1-1,TRBV27,CASSFSTTGSEAFF,TGTGCCAGCAGTTTCTCTACGACAGGGTCTGAAGCTTTCTTT
NA,NA,TRBJ2-1,TRBV5-8,CASSLEMSLVPYNEQFF,TGTGCCAGCAGCTTGGAAATGTCACTAGTGCCTTACAATGAGCAGTTCTTC
TRBD1,NA,TRBJ1-2,TRBV3-1/TRBV3-2,CATTSNQGEAGYTF,TGTGCCACCACCTCAAACCAGGGGGAGGCTGGCTACACCTTC
TRBD1,NA,TRBJ1-4,TRBV7-6,CASSTGTGEGKLFF,TGTGCCAGCAGCACCGGGACAGGGGAGGGAAAACTGTTTTTT
NA,NA,TRBJ1-4,TRBV12-3/TRBV12-4,CASSWNSGEKLFF,TGTGCCAGCAGTTGGAACAGCGGCGAAAAACTGTTTTTT
TRBD1,NA,TRBJ2-7,TRBV7-9,CASSSQYGQAYEQYF,TGTGCCAGCAGCTCCCAGTACGGACAGGCCTACGAGCAGTACTTC
NA,NA,TRBJ2-2,TRBV4-1,CASSQAVVGGELFF,TGCGCCAGCAGCCAAGCCGTTGTGGGCGGGGAGCTGTTTTTT
NA,few,TRBJ2-5,TRBV10-3,CAISEVKRETQYF,TGTGCCATCAGTGAGGTGAAGCGGGAGACCCAGTACTTC
NA,once,TRBJ2-5,TRBV19,CASSKDLGLQETQYF,TGTGCCAGTAGTAAGGACCTGGGACTGCAAGAGACCCAGTACTTC
NA,NA,TRBJ2-6,TRBV19,CASHRRAGANVLTF,TGTGCCAGCCATAGGAGGGCTGGGGCCAACGTCCTGACTTTC
NA,NA,TRBJ1-1,TRBV27,CASSFRLNTEAFF,TGTGCCAGCAGTTTTCGGCTTAACACTGAAGCTTTCTTT
TRBD1,NA,TRBJ1-1,TRBV7-2,CASSLSVRGTGAGNTEAFF,TGTGCCAGCAGCTTATCGGTCCGGGGCACAGGGGCTGGGAACACTGAAGCTTTCTTT
NA,NA,TRBJ2-3,TRBV3-1/TRBV3-2,CASSLSTDTQYF,TGTGCCAGCAGCCTCAGCACAGATACGCAGTATTTT
TRBD2,NA,TRBJ2-1,TRBV6-2/TRBV6-3,CASSYESGASGRTGNNEQFF,TGTGCCAGCAGTTACGAATCAGGGGCTAGCGGGAGAACGGGAAACAATGAGCAGTTCTTC
TRBD1,few,TRBJ2-7,TRBV5-1,CASSPPPGQGYEQYF,TGCGCCAGCAGCCCACCACCGGGACAGGGTTACGAGCAGTACTTC
NA,NA,TRBJ2-5,TRBV20-1,CSASGMRGQETQYF,TGCAGTGCTAGTGGCATGAGGGGCCAAGAGACCCAGTACTTC
NA,few,TRBJ1-1,TRBV10-3,CAISSNLRGTEAFF,TGTGCCATCAGCTCCAATCTCCGCGGTACTGAGGCTTTCTTT
NA,NA,TRBJ1-5,TRBV6-6,CASTEGAYQPQHF,TGTGCCAGCACAGAAGGGGCTTATCAGCCCCAGCATTTT
NA,few,TRBJ1-1,TRBV19,CASTQWGSLYEAFF,TGTGCCAGTACCCAGTGGGGGTCTCTATATGAAGCTTTCTTT
NA,NA,TRBJ2-3,TRBV27,CASSFTGPDTQYF,TGTGCCAGCAGTTTCACGGGCCCAGATACGCAGTATTTT
NA,NA,TRBJ2-1,TRBV27,CASSLLASYNEQFF,TGTGCCAGCAGTTTACTAGCCTCCTACAATGAGCAGTTCTTC
NA,NA,TRBJ1-6,TRBV25-1,CASMSVGGAGNSPLHF,TGTGCCAGCATGAGCGTTGGGGGGGCAGGTAATTCACCCCTCCACTTT
NA,NA,TRBJ2-3,TRBV5-4,CASSSGGPITDTQYF,TGTGCCAGCAGCTCCGGGGGGCCGATCACAGATACGCAGTATTTT
TRBD1,NA,TRBJ2-2,TRBV5-4,CASSPGGQGAGTGELFF,TGTGCCAGCAGTCCTGGGGGACAGGGGGCAGGTACCGGGGAGCTGTTTTTT
NA,NA,TRBJ2-5,TRBV28,CASSTILAAQETQYF,TGTGCCAGCAGTACTATACTAGCCGCCCAAGAGACCCAGTACTTC
NA,NA,TRBJ1-1,TRBV7-9,CASSLPRTGNTEAFF,TGTGCCAGCAGCTTACCCCGAACAGGGAACACTGAAGCTTTCTTT
NA,NA,TRBJ2-2,TRBV4-1,CASSQWGLSGELFF,TGCGCCAGCAGCCAATGGGGGCTGAGCGGGGAGCTGTTTTTT
NA,NA,TRBJ2-7,TRBV5-1,CASSPGDTQGGYEQYF,TGCGCCAGCAGCCCGGGGGACACTCAAGGCGGCTACGAGCAGTACTTC
TRBD2,NA,TRBJ2-3,TRBV5-4,CASSFAGTSLTDTQYF,TGTGCCAGCAGCTTCGCGGGGACTAGCCTCACAGATACGCAGTATTTT
TRBD1,NA,TRBJ1-2,TRBV19,CASSDRGRLGYTF,TGTGCCAGTAGCGACAGGGGGAGGCTTGGCTACACCTTC
NA,NA,TRBJ2-5,TRBV7-8,CASSPGPQETQYF,TGTGCCAGCAGCCCAGGCCCGCAGGAGACCCAGTACTTC
TRBD2,NA,TRBJ2-3,TRBV6-1,CASSEVAGATDTQYF,TGTGCCAGCAGTGAGGTAGCGGGAGCCACAGATACGCAGTATTTT
NA,once,TRBJ2-1,TRBV3-1/TRBV3-2,CASSHSTGSGNEQFF,TGTGCCAGCAGCCACTCTACAGGGTCGGGGAATGAGCAGTTCTTC
NA,NA,TRBJ1-1,TRBV10-3,CAISESGETEAFF,TGTGCCATCAGTGAGTCAGGGGAGACTGAAGCTTTCTTT
TRBD1,NA,TRBJ1-1,TRBV7-9,CASSSNRGSEAFF,TGTGCCAGCAGTTCTAACAGGGGCTCGGAAGCTTTCTTT
NA,few,TRBJ1-3,TRBV27,CASTSPGNTIYF,TGTGCCAGCACGTCACCCGGAAACACCATATATTTT
TRBD1,NA,TRBJ1-5,TRBV30,CAWSGPGWDRVQPQHF,TGTGCCTGGAGTGGGCCCGGGTGGGACAGGGTCCAGCCCCAGCATTTT
NA,NA,TRBJ2-7,TRBV11-2,CASSVRGTLFRAYEQYF,TGTGCCAGCAGCGTTAGGGGTACATTGTTTAGGGCTTACGAGCAGTACTTC
NA,few,TRBJ1-5,TRBV24-1,CATSSGPNQPQHF,TGTGCCACCTCCTCAGGGCCCAATCAGCCCCAGCATTTT
NA,NA,TRBJ1-2,TRBV24-1,CATSDLQGGLEGYTF,TGTGCCACCAGTGATTTGCAGGGCGGGTTAGAAGGCTACACCTTC
NA,NA,TRBJ2-7,TRBV21-1,CASGQAIRLREQYF,TGTGCCAGCGGCCAGGCAATCCGTCTTCGGGAGCAGTACTTC
NA,NA,TRBJ1-1,TRBV10-1,CASSEVGRKNTEAFF,TGCGCCAGCAGTGAGGTCGGCAGAAAGAACACTGAAGCTTTCTTT
TRBD2,once,TRBJ2-1,TRBV10-2,CASSEYRGTSGRSEQFF,TGCGCCAGCAGTGAGTACCGAGGGACTAGCGGGAGATCTGAGCAGTTCTTC
NA,NA,TRBJ2-5,TRBV27,CASSPHRVRGETQYF,TGTGCCAGCAGTCCTCACAGGGTACGAGGGGAGACCCAGTACTTC
NA,NA,TRBJ2-3,TRBV24-1,CATSDATKLADTQYF,TGTGCCACCAGTGACGCTACTAAGCTGGCAGATACGCAGTATTTT
NA,few,TRBJ2-3,TRBV5-4,CASSPARTMSTDTQYF,TGTGCCAGCAGCCCGGCCAGGACAATGAGCACAGATACGCAGTATTTT
NA,NA,TRBJ2-5,TRBV27,CASSWALQETQYF,TGTGCCAGCAGTTGGGCCCTCCAAGAGACCCAGTACTTC
TRBD1,NA,TRBJ1-3,TRBV5-6,CASSYRDRGRGNTIYF,TGTGCCAGCAGCTACCGGGACAGGGGACGCGGAAACACCATATATTTT
NA,NA,TRBJ1-2,TRBV4-1,CASSLAAGLNGYTF,TGCGCCAGCAGCCTCGCGGCGGGGCTCAATGGCTACACCTTC
TRBD1,NA,TRBJ1-1,TRBV11-3,CASSKDRGTEAFF,TGTGCCAGCAGCAAGGACAGGGGGACTGAAGCTTTCTTT
NA,many,TRBJ2-7,TRBV21-1,CASRTLNGGAYEQYF,TGTGCCAGCAGGACCCTTAACGGGGGGGCATACGAGCAGTACTTC
NA,few,TRBJ2-7,TRBV7-7,CASSLNPLDEQYF,TGTGCTAGCAGCTTAAATCCCCTGGACGAGCAGTACTTC
NA,NA,TRBJ2-1,TRBV19,CASSIQGTNEQFF,TGTGCCAGTAGTATTCAGGGGACGAATGAGCAGTTCTTC